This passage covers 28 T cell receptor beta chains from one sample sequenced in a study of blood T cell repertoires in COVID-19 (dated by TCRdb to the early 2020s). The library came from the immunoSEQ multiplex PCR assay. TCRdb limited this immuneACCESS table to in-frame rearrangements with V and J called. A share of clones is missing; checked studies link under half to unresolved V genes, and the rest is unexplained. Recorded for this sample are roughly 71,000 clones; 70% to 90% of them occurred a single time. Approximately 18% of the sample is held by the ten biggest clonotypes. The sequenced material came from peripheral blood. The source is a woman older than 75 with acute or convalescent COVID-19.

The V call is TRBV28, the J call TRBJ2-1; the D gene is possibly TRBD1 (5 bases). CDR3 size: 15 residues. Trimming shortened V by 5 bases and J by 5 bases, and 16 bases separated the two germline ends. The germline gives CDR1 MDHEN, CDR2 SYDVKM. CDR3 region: CASSPQGQANNEQFF. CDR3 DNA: TGTGCCAGCAGTCCTCAGGGCCAGGCGAACAATGAGCAGTTCTTC. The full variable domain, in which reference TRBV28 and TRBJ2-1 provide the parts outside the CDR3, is DVKVTQSSRYLVKRTGEKVFLECVQDMDHENMFWYRQDPGLGLRLIYFSYDVKMKEKGDIPEGYSVSREKKERFSLILESASTNQTSMYLCASSPQGQANNEQFFGPGTRLTVL.

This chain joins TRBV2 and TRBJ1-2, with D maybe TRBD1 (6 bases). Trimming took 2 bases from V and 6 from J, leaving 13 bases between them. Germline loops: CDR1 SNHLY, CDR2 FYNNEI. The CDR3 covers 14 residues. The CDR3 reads CASSEIVQGHGYTF. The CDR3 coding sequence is TGTGCCAGCAGTGAAATAGTACAGGGTCATGGCTACACCTTC.

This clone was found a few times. CDR3 residues: CASSNGQFTGELFF. In nucleotides, the CDR3 is TGTGCCAGCAGCAATGGACAGTTCACCGGGGAGCTGTTTTTT. J is TRBJ2-2 and V is TRBV5-8, with D possibly TRBD1 on 6 matching bases. The CDR3 loop spans 14 amino acids. V lost 4 bases to trimming and J lost 4 bases, with 11 bases between them. The germline V gene has CDR1 SGHTS and CDR2 YDEGEE.

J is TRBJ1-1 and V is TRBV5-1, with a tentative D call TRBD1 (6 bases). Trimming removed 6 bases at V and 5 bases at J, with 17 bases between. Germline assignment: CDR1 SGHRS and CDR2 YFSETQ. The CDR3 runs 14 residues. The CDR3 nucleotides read TGCGCCAGCACCCTTACAGGGTTAGATACTGAAGCTTTCTTT. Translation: CASTLTGLDTEAFF.

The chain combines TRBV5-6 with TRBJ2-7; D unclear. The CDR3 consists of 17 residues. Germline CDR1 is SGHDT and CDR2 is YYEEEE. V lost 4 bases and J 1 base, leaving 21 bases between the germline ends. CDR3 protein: CASSPSSRGVRSYEQYF. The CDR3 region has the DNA TGTGCCAGCAGCCCTTCCTCGCGTGGCGTCAGGTCCTACGAGCAGTACTTC.

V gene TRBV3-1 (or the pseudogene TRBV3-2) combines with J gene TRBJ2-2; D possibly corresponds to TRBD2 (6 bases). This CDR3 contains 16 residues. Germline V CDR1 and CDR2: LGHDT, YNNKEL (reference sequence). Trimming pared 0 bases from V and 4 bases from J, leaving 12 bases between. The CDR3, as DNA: TGTGCCAGCAGCCAAGATGGGGGGAGTGGCACCGGGGAGCTGTTTTTT. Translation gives CASSQDGGSGTGELFF.

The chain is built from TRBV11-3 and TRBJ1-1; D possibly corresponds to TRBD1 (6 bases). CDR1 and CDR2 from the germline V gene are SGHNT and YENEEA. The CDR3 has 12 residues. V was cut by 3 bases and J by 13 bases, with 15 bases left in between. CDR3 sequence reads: CASSFGQGHDFF. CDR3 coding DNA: TGTGCCAGCAGCTTCGGGCAGGGACATGATTTCTTT.

CDR3 loop: CASRVTGYEQYF. CDR3 coding DNA: TGTGCCAGCAGGGTCACAGGGTACGAGCAGTACTTC. This chain uses TRBV2 with TRBJ2-7, with D possibly matching TRBD1 (6 bases). The CDR3 runs 12 residues. Trimming pared 6 bases from V and 4 bases from J, leaving 10 bases between. The V gene's germline CDR1 is SNHLY and CDR2 FYNNEI.

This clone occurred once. The DNA of the CDR3 is TGTGCCAGCAGCTCGGCGGGACGGGTGAACACTGAAGCTTTCTTT. Protein product: CASSSAGRVNTEAFF. The chain carries TRBV7-8 and TRBJ1-1, with D possibly being TRBD1 (5 bases). The germline V gene has CDR1 SGHVS and CDR2 FQNEAQ. V was trimmed by 4 bases and J by 0 bases, leaving 12 bases between them. This CDR3 has 15 amino acids.

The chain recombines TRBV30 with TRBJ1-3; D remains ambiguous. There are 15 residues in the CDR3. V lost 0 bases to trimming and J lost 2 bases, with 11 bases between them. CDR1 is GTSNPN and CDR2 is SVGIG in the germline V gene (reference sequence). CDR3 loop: CAWSVLTAAGNTIYF. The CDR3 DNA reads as TGTGCCTGGAGTGTACTAACGGCGGCTGGAAACACCATATATTTT.

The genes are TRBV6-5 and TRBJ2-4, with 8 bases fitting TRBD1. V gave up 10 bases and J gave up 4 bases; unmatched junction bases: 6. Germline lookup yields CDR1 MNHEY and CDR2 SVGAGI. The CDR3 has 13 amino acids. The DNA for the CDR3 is TGTGCCACGCGCGGACAGGGAAAAAACATTCAGTACTTC. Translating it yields CATRGQGKNIQYF.

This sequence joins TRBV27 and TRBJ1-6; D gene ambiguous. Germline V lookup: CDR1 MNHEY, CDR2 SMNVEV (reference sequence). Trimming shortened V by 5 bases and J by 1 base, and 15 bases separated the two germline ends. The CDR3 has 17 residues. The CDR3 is CASSTSGINSYNSPLHF. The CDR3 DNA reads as TGTGCCAGCAGTACGAGCGGGATCAATTCCTATAATTCACCCCTCCACTTT.

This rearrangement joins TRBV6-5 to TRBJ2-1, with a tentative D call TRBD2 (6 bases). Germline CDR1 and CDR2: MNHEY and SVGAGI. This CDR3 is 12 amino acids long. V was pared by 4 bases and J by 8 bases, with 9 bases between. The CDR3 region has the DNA TGTGCCAGCAGTTGGGGGGTCGATGAGCAGTTCTTC. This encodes CASSWGVDEQFF.

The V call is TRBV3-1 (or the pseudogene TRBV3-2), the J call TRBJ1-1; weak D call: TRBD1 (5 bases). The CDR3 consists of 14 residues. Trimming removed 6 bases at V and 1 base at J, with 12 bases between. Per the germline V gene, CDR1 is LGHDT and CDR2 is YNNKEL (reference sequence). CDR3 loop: CASRQQDKNTEAFF. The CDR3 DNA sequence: TGTGCCAGCAGACAGCAGGACAAGAACACTGAAGCTTTCTTT.

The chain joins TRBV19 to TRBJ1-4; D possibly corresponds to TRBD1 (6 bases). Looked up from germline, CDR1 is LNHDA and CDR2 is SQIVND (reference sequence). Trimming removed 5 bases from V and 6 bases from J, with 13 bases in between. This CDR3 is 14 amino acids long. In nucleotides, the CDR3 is TGTGCCAGTAGTCCTCAGGGGCGGGATGAAAAACTGTTTTTT. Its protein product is CASSPQGRDEKLFF.

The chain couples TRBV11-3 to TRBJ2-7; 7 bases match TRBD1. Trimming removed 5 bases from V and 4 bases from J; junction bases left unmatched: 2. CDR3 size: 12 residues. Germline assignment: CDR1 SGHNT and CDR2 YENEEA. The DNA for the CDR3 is TGTGCCAGCAGCCGGGACAGTTACGAGCAGTACTTC. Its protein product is CASSRDSYEQYF.

The CDR3 DNA sequence: TGCGCCAGCGGAGACAGGGGTAGCAATCAGCCCCAGCATTTT. It translates to CASGDRGSNQPQHF. V gene TRBV10-2 combines with J gene TRBJ1-5, with 8 bases lining up with TRBD1. The CDR3 covers 14 residues. Germline V lookup: CDR1 WSHSY, CDR2 SAAADI. V was clipped by 8 bases and J by 0 bases; unmatched bases: 3.

As DNA, the CDR3 is TGTGCCAGCAGCTCTTTACAGGGAATGTCTGGAAACACCATATATTTT. It encodes CASSSLQGMSGNTIYF. The rearrangement uses TRBV7-9 and TRBJ1-3; D possibly corresponds to TRBD1 (6 bases). V was trimmed by 4 bases and J by 1 base, leaving 14 bases between them. The CDR3 has 16 amino acids. The germline gives CDR1 SEHNR, CDR2 FQNEAQ (reference sequence). The full variable domain, in which reference TRBV7-9 and TRBJ1-3 provide the parts outside the CDR3, is DTGVSQNPRHKITKRGQNVTFRCDPISEHNRLYWYRQTLGQGPEFLTYFQNEAQLEKSRLLSDRFSAERPKGSFSTLEIQRTEQGDSAMYLCASSSLQGMSGNTIYFGEGSWLTVV.

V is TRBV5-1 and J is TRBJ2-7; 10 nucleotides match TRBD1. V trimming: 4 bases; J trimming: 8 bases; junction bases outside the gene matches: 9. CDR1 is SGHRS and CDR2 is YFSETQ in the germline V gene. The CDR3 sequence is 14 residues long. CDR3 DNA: TGCGCCAGCAGCAACCGGGACAGGGGAAGCAAGCAGTACTTC. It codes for CASSNRDRGSKQYF.

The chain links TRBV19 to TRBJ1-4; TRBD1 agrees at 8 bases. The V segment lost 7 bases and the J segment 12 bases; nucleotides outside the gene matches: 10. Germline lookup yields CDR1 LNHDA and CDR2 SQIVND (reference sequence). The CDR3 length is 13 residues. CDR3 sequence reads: CASKGTGAQELFF. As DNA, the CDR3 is TGTGCCAGTAAGGGGACAGGTGCCCAGGAACTGTTTTTT.

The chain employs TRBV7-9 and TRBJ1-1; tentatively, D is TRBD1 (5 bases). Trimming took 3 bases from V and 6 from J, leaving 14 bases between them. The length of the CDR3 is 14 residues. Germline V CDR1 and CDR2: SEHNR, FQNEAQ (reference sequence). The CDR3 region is CASSFGQGYAEAFF. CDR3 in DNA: TGTGCCAGCAGCTTCGGCCAGGGCTACGCTGAAGCTTTCTTT. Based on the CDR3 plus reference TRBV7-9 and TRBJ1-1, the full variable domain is DTGVSQNPRHKITKRGQNVTFRCDPISEHNRLYWYRQTLGQGPEFLTYFQNEAQLEKSRLLSDRFSAERPKGSFSTLEIQRTEQGDSAMYLCASSFGQGYAEAFFGQGTRLTVV.

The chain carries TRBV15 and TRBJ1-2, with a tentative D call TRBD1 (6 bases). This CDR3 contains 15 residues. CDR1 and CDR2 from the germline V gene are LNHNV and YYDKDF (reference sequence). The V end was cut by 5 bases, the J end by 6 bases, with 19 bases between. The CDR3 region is CATSAQAGVINGYTF. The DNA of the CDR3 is TGTGCCACCAGCGCACAAGCAGGGGTTATCAATGGCTACACCTTC.

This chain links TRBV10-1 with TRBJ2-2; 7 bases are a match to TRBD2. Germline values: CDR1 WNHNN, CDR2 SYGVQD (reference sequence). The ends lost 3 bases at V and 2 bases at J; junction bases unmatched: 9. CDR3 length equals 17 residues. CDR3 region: CASSDPRLAENTGELFF. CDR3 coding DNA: TGCGCCAGCAGTGACCCTCGCCTAGCGGAAAACACCGGGGAGCTGTTTTTT.

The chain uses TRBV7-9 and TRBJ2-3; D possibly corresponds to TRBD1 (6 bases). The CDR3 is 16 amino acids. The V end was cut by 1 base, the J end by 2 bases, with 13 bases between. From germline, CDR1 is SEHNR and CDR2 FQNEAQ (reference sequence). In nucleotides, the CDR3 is TGTGCCAGCAGCTTAGTTGAGACAGGATCCACAGATACGCAGTATTTT. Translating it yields CASSLVETGSTDTQYF.

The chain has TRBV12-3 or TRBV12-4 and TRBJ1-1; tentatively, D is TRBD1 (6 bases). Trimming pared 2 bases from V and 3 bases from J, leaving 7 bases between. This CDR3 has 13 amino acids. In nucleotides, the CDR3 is TGTGCCAGCAGTTTACAGGGGTACACTGAAGCTTTCTTT. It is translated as CASSLQGYTEAFF.

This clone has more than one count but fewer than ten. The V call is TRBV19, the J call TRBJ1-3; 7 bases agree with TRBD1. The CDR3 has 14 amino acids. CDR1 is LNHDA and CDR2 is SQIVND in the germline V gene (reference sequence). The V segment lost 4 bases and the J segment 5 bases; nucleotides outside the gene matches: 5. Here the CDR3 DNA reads TGTGCCAGTAGTAAAACAGGGGAGAGAAACACCATATATTTT. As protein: CASSKTGERNTIYF.

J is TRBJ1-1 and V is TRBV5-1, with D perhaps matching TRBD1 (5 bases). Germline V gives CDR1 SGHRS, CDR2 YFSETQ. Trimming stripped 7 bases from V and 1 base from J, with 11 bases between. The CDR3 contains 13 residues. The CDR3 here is CASGGSQNTEAFF. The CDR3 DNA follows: TGCGCCAGCGGGGGGTCCCAGAACACTGAAGCTTTCTTT.

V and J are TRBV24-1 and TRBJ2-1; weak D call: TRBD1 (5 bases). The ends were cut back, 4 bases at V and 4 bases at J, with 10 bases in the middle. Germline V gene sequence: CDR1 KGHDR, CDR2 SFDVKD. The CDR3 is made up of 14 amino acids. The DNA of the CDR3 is TGTGCCACCAGTGACTCAGACAGATACAATGAGCAGTTCTTC. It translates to CATSDSDRYNEQFF.